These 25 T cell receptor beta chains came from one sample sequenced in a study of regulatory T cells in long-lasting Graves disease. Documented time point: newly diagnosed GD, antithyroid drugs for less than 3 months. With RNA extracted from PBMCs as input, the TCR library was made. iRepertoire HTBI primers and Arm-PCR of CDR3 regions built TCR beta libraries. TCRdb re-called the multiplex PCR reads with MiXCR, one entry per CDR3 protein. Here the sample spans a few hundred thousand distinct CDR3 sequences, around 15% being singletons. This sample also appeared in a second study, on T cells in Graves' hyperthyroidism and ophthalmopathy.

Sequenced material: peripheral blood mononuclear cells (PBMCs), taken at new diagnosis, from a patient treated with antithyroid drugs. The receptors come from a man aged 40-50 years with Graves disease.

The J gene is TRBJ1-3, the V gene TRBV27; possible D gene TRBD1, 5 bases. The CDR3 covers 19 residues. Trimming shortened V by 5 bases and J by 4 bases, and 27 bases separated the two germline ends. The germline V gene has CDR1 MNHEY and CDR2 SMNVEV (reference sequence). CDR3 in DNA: TGTGCCAGCAGTCTGGGGCCACCCGGGCCACGGACACCCGGAAACACCATATATTTT. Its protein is CASSLGPPGPRTPGNTIYF.

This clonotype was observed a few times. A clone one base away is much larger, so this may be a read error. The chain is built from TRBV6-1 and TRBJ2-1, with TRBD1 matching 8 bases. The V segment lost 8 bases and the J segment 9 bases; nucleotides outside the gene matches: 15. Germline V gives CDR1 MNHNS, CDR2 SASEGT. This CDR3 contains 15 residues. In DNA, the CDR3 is TGTGCCAGCGGATGGGCAGGGGGCTTGTCGCGTGAGCAGTTCTTC. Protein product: CASGWAGGLSREQFF.

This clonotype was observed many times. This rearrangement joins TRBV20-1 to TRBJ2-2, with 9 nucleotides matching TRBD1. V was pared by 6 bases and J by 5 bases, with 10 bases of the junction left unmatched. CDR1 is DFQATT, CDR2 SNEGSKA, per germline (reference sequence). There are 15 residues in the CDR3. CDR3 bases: TGCAGTGCAACCGGGACAGGGCGAGGGACCGGGGAGCTGTTTTTT. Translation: CSATGTGRGTGELFF.

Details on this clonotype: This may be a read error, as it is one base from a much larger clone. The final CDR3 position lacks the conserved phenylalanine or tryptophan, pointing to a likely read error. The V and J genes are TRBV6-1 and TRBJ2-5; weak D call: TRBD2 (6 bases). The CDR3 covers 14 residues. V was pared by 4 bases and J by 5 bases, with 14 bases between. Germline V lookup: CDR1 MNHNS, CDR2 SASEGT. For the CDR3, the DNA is TGTGCCAGCAGTGGACTAGGGGCTGGGGAGACCCAGTACCTC. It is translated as CASSGLGAGETQYL.

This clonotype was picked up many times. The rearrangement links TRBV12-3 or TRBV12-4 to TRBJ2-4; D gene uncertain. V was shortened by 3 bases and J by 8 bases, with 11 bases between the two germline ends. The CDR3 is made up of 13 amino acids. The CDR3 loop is CASSFWRTDIQYF. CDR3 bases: TGTGCCAGCAGTTTTTGGCGTACGGACATTCAGTACTTC.

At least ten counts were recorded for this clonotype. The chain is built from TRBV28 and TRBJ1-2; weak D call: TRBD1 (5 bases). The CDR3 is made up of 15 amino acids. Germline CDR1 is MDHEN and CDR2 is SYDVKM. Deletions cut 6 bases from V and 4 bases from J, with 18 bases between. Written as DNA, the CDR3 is TGTGCCAGCAGCCTCAGGGAATTATTGGTCTATGGCTACACCTTC. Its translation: CASSLRELLVYGYTF.

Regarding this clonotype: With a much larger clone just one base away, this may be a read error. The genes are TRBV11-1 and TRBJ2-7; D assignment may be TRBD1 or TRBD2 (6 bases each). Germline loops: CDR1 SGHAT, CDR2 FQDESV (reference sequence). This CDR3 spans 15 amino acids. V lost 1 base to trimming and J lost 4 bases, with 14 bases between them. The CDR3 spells CASSLGLGAGYEQYF. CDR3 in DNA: TGTGCCAGCAGCTTAGGGTTGGGGGCGGGGTACGAGCAGTACTTC.

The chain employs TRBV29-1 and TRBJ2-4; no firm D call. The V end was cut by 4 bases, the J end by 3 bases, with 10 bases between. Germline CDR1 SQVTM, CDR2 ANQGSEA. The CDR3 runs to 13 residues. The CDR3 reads CSVAPSVKNIQYF. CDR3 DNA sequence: TGCAGCGTTGCCCCGTCCGTCAAAAACATTCAGTACTTC.

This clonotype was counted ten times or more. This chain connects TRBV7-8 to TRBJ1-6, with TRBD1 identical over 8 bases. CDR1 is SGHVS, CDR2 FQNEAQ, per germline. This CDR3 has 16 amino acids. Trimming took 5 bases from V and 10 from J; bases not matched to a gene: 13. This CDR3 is CASSLSAGTGRSPLHF. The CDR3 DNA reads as TGTGCCAGCAGCCTCTCTGCCGGGACAGGTCGCTCACCCCTCCACTTT. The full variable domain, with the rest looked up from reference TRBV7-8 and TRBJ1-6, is GAGVSQSPRYKVAKRGQDVALRCDPISGHVSLFWYQQALGQGPEFLTYFQNEAQLDKSGLPSDRFFAERPEGSVSTLKIQRTQQEDSAVYLCASSLSAGTGRSPLHFGNGTRLTVT.

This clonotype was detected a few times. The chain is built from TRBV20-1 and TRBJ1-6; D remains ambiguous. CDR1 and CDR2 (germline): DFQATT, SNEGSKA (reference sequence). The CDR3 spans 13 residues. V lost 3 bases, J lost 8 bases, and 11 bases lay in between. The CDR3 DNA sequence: TGCAGTGCTAGTAGGCTTTACGATTCACCCCTCCACTTT. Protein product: CSASRLYDSPLHF.

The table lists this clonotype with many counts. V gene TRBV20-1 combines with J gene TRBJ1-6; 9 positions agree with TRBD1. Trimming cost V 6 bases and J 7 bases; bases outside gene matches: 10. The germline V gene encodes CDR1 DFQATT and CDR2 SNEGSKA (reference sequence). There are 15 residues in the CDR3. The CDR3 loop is CSAYRRQGGNSPLHF. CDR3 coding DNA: TGCAGTGCCTACCGAAGACAGGGGGGCAATTCACCCCTCCACTTT.

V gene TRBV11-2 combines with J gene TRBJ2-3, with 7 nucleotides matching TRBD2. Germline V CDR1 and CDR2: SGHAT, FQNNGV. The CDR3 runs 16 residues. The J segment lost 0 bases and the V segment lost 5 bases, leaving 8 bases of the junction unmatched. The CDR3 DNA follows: TGTGCCAGCAGCCCTCGGGGGGTAACTAGCACAGATACGCAGTATTTT. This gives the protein CASSPRGVTSTDTQYF.

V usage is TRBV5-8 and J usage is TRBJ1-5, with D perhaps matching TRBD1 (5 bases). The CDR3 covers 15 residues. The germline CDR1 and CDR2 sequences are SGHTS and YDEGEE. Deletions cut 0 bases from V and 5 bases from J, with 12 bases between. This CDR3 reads CASSLAGGKDQPQHF. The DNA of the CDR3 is TGTGCCAGCAGCTTGGCGGGGGGAAAGGATCAGCCCCAGCATTTT.

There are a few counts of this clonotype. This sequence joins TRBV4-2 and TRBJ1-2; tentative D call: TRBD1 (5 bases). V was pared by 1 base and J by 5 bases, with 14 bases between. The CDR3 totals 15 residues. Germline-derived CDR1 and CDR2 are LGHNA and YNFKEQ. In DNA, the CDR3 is TGTGCCAGCAGCCAAGCCGTTACGACAGCGTATGGCTACACCTTC. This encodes CASSQAVTTAYGYTF.

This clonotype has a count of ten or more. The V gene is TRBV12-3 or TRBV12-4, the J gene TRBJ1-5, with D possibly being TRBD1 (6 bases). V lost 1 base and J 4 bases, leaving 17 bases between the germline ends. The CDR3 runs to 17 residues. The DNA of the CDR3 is TGTGCCAGCAGTTTAGGGCAGGGGACGGGGGTAAATCAGCCCCAGCATTTT. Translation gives CASSLGQGTGVNQPQHF.

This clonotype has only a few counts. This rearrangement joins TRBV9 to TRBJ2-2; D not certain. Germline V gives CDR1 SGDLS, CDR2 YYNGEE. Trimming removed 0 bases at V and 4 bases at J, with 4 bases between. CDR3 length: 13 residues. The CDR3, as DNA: TGTGCCAGCAGCGTAGTGTTCACCGGGGAGCTGTTTTTT. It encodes CASSVVFTGELFF.

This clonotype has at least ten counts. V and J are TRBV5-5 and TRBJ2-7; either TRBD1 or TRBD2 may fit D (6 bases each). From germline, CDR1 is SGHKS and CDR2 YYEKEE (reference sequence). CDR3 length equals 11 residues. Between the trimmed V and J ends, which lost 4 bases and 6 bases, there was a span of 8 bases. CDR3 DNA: TGTGCCAGCAGCCGGGGGCGCGAGCAGTACTTC. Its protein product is CASSRGREQYF.

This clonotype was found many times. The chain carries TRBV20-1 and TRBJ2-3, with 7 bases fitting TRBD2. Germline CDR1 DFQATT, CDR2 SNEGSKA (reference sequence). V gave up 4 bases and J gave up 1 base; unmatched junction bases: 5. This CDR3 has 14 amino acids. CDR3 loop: CSATLAGGTDTQYF. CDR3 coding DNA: TGCAGTGCTACCCTCGCGGGGGGCACAGATACGCAGTATTTT.

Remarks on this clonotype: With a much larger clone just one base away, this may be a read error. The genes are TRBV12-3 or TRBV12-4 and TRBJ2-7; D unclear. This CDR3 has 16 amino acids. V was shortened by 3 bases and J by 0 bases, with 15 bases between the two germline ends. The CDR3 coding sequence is TGTGCCAGCAGTTTGCTGAGGAAACCGGGCTCCTACGAGCAGTACTTC. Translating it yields CASSLLRKPGSYEQYF.

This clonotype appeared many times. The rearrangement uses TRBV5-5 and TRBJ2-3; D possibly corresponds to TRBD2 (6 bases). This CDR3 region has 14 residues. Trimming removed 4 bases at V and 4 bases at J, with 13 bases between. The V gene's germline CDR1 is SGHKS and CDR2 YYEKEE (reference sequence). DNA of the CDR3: TGTGCCAGCAGCGTGGGACTTTGGGCAGATACGCAGTATTTT. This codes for CASSVGLWADTQYF. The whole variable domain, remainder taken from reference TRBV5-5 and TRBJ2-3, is DAGVTQSPTHLIKTRGQQVTLRCSPISGHKSVSWYQQVLGQGPQFIFQYYEKEERGRGNFPDRFSARQFPNYSSELNVNALLLGDSALYLCASSVGLWADTQYFGPGTRLTVL.

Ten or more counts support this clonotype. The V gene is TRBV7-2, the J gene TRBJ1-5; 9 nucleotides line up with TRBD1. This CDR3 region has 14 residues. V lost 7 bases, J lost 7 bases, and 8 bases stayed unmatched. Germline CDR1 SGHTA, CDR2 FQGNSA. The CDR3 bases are TGTGCCAGCACGAAGGGACAGGGTGACCAGCCCCAGCATTTT. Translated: CASTKGQGDQPQHF.

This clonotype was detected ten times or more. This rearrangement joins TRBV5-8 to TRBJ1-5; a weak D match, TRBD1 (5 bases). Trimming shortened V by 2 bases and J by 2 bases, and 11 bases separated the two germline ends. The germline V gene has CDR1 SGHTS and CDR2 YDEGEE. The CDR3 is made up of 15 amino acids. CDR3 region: CASSFGAARNQPQHF. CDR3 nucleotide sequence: TGTGCCAGCAGCTTCGGGGCTGCGCGCAATCAGCCCCAGCATTTT.

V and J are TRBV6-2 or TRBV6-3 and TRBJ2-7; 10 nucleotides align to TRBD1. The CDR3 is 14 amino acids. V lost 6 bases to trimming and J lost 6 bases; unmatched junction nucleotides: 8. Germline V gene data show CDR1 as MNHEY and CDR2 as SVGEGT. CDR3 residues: CASSETGGISEQYF. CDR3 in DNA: TGTGCCAGCAGCGAGACAGGGGGCATTTCCGAGCAGTACTTC.

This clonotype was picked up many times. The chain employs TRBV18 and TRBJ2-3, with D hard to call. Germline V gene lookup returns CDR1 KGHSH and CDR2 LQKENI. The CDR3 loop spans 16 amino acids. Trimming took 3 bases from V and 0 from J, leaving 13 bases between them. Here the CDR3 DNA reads TGTGCCAGCTCACCCTGGACCGGGTCTAGCACAGATACGCAGTATTTT. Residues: CASSPWTGSSTDTQYF.

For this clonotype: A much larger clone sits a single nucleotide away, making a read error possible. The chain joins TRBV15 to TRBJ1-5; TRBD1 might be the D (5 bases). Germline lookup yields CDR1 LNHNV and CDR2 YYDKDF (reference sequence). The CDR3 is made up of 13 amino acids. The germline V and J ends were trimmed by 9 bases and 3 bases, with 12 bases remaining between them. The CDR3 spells CATSQDFNQPQHF. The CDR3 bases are TGTGCCACTTCACAGGACTTCAATCAGCCCCAGCATTTT.